This T cell receptor beta chain was recovered during a study of T-cell reconstitution after alpha-beta-depleted transplantation in children. Ten or more counts support this clonotype. The antigen remains unidentified. Molecular barcoding with unique molecular identifiers was used for the TCRbeta library. Each CDR3 protein gets one entry after TCRdb re-called the PCR reads with MiXCR. This repertoire shows almost 250,000 distinct CDR3 sequences, 25% found once; its top ten account for about 2.6%. CDR1 is SGHVS, CDR2 FNYEAQ, per germline. Trimming stripped 5 bases from V and 5 bases from J, with 7 bases between. The CDR3 extends over 11 amino acids. Overall study results and limits: The origin of high day-60 TCRbeta diversity in some patients lay in surviving recipient T cells and thymic progenitors. Diversity and T-cell counts at one year after transplant derived mostly from new T cells. About two months after transplant, alpha-beta T cells reportedly came from several hundred expanded graft clones.

J is TRBJ2-7 and V is TRBV7-6; no reliable D call. Sequencing was performed on PBMCs, taken before TCRalphabeta/CD19-depleted stem cell transplant. The clonotype originates from a girl between 2 and 10 years old with Fanconi anemia, due to receive a stem cell transplant. The CDR3 here is CASSPIHEQYF. DNA for the CDR3: TGTGCCAGCAGCCCTATACACGAGCAGTACTTC.